Below are 18 T cell receptor beta chains sequenced from a single sample in a study of cytotoxic CD8 clonotypes in ibrutinib-treated CLL. Here immunoSEQ multiplex PCR was the method, and the copy in TCRdb shows in-frame clones only, minus some. This table holds 250,000 to 350,000 clones, 76% found once. The sequencing used PBMCs, collected at disease progression, from a patient treated with ibrutinib. These receptors all come from a human donor with chronic lymphocytic leukemia.

The chain links TRBV9 to TRBJ1-2, with D possibly being TRBD1 (5 bases). Trimming shortened V by 0 bases and J by 1 base, and 10 bases separated the two germline ends. The germline V gene has CDR1 SGDLS and CDR2 YYNGEE. The CDR3 spans 15 residues. The CDR3 loop reads CASSVVTEFNYGYTF. CDR3 DNA sequence: TGTGCCAGCAGCGTAGTGACAGAGTTTAACTATGGCTACACCTTC.

This clone came up a few times. V is TRBV7-2 and J is TRBJ2-3; perhaps D is TRBD1 or TRBD2 (6 bases each). Germline V gene sequence: CDR1 SGHTA, CDR2 FQGNSA. This CDR3 region has 17 residues. V lost 2 bases to trimming and J lost 2 bases, with 17 bases between them. CDR3 residues: CASSLQGGGGNTDTQYF. The CDR3 DNA reads as TGTGCCAGCAGCTTACAGGGTGGAGGGGGGAACACAGATACGCAGTATTTT.

This chain joins TRBV2 and TRBJ2-1; D unresolved. The ends were cut back, 8 bases at V and 1 base at J, with 15 bases in the middle. From germline, CDR1 is SNHLY and CDR2 FYNNEI. The length of the CDR3 is 15 residues. Here the CDR3 DNA reads TGTGCCAGCCCGTTGGTTTCGGGTTCCTACAATGAGCAGTTCTTC. Its translation: CASPLVSGSYNEQFF.

CDR3 DNA sequence: TGTGCCAGCAGTTCCTTACTCGCAGGGGTTCACTATGGCTACACCTTC. It yields the protein CASSSLLAGVHYGYTF. The chain carries TRBV7-6 and TRBJ1-2; a possible D gene is TRBD1 (6 bases). The CDR3 spans 16 residues. V lost 6 bases and J 3 bases, leaving 20 bases between the germline ends. CDR1 is SGHVS, CDR2 FNYEAQ, per germline.

The chain couples TRBV6-5 to TRBJ2-7; 8 bases match TRBD2. Germline CDR1 reads MNHEY; CDR2 reads SVGAGI. The V and J ends lost 6 bases and 3 bases, in that order; junction bases with no gene match: 7. The CDR3 runs 14 residues. The CDR3 region has the DNA TGTGCCAGCAGCCGAGCCGGGACTAGCTACGAGCAGTACTTC. This codes for CASSRAGTSYEQYF.

This clone showed up just a few times. The V gene is TRBV9, the J gene TRBJ2-3; 12 nucleotides agree with TRBD2. The CDR3 is made up of 16 amino acids. Germline loops: CDR1 SGDLS, CDR2 YYNGEE. Germline trimming cut 1 base from V and 4 bases from J; bases unmatched to any gene: 4. In DNA form, the CDR3 reads TGTGCCAGCAGCGTAAAGCTAGCGGGAGGGCCAGATACGCAGTATTTT. Translating gives CASSVKLAGGPDTQYF.

For the CDR3, the DNA is TGTGCCACCAGCGCCGGGGTAGGACCTTCCTACGAGCAGTACTTC. Its protein product is CATSAGVGPSYEQYF. V is TRBV15 and J is TRBJ2-7; maybe TRBD2 (5 bases). Trimming cost V 5 bases and J 1 base, with 15 bases left between them. The CDR3 is 15 amino acids. Germline V lookup: CDR1 LNHNV, CDR2 YYDKDF (reference sequence).

J is TRBJ1-1 and V is TRBV18; unclear D gene. Germline V gene sequence: CDR1 KGHSH, CDR2 LQKENI. Trimming removed 6 bases at V and 5 bases at J, with 13 bases between. This CDR3 is built from 13 residues. Here the CDR3 reads CASSPSRTTEAFF. Here the CDR3 DNA reads TGTGCCAGCTCTCCGAGTAGGACTACTGAAGCTTTCTTT.

This clone turned up a few times. V usage is TRBV10-2 and J usage is TRBJ2-7, with D perhaps TRBD1 (6 bases). Germline V CDR1 and CDR2: WSHSY, SAAADI. V was trimmed by 6 bases and J by 2 bases, leaving 11 bases between them. CDR3 length: 13 residues. DNA of the CDR3: TGCGCCAGCAGCCCGGACAGACCCTACGAGCAGTACTTC. Amino acid sequence: CASSPDRPYEQYF.

In this sample, this clone turned up once. This sample also contains other DNA sequences that code for the same CDR3. The J gene is TRBJ1-2, the V gene TRBV4-1, with no clear D. The germline V and J ends were trimmed by 4 bases and 5 bases, with 5 bases remaining between them. The germline V gene encodes CDR1 MGHRA and CDR2 YSYEKL. CDR3 length: 11 residues. CDR3 loop: CASSRGYGYTF. For the CDR3, the DNA is TGCGCCAGCAGCCGCGGGTATGGCTACACCTTC.

The rearrangement uses TRBV5-1 and TRBJ1-3; no clear D. CDR1 is SGHRS, CDR2 YFSETQ, per germline. The CDR3 totals 13 residues. Trimming removed 0 bases at V and 2 bases at J, with 3 bases between. The CDR3 coding sequence is TGCGCCAGCAGCTTGGACACTGGAAACACCATATATTTT. This codes for CASSLDTGNTIYF.

The chain carries TRBV5-1 and TRBJ1-3; D possibly corresponds to TRBD1 (6 bases). CDR1 SGHRS and CDR2 YFSETQ come from the germline V gene. This CDR3 contains 15 residues. V was pared by 5 bases and J by 1 base, with 13 bases between. The CDR3 DNA is TGCGCCAGCAGGGGGGGGCGAGGTTCTGGAAACACCATATATTTT. Residues: CASRGGRGSGNTIYF.

V is TRBV7-9 and J is TRBJ2-7, with a weak D call TRBD2 (6 bases). This CDR3 contains 13 residues. CDR1 and CDR2 (germline): SEHNR, FQNEAQ (reference sequence). Deletions cut 9 bases from V and 12 bases from J, with 24 bases between. DNA for the CDR3: TGTGCCAGGAGCACGCGAAAAGGAGGGTCCTTGTACTTC. Its translation is CARSTRKGGSLYF.

This clone was observed a single time. The chain uses TRBV11-2 and TRBJ2-1; TRBD1 might be the D (6 bases). V lost 2 bases and J 1 base, leaving 9 bases between the germline ends. Per the germline V gene, CDR1 is SGHAT and CDR2 is FQNNGV. The CDR3 is made up of 15 amino acids. CDR3 loop: CASSLMRGSYNEQFF. CDR3 nucleotide sequence: TGTGCCAGCAGCTTAATGAGGGGGTCCTACAATGAGCAGTTCTTC.

The gene calls are TRBV10-2 and TRBJ1-2; D might be TRBD1 (5 bases). The germline V and J ends were trimmed by 2 bases and 6 bases, with 10 bases remaining between them. The germline CDR1 and CDR2 sequences are WSHSY and SAAADI. CDR3 length: 13 residues. CDR3 in amino acids: CASSEGVGDGYTF. CDR3 in DNA: TGCGCCAGCAGTGAGGGCGTAGGGGATGGCTACACCTTC.

This chain connects TRBV4-1 to TRBJ1-5, with D unresolved. The CDR3 totals 13 residues. V lost 1 base to trimming and J lost 4 bases, with 5 bases between them. The germline CDR1 and CDR2 sequences are MGHRA and YSYEKL. The CDR3 region is CASSQGVNQPQHF. CDR3 nucleotide sequence: TGCGCCAGCAGCCAAGGGGTGAATCAGCCCCAGCATTTT.

The chain couples TRBV5-1 to TRBJ1-4; D is unresolved. Germline CDR1 SGHRS, CDR2 YFSETQ. Trimming removed 4 bases from V and 0 bases from J, with 10 bases in between. The CDR3 covers 15 residues. The CDR3 loop reads CASSAKPATNEKLFF. The CDR3 DNA reads TGCGCCAGCAGCGCCAAGCCAGCAACTAATGAAAAACTGTTTTTT. Drawing the rest from reference TRBV5-1 and TRBJ1-4, the complete variable domain is KAGVTQTPRYLIKTRGQQVTLSCSPISGHRSVSWYQQTPGQGLQFLFEYFSETQRNKGNFPGRFSGRQFSNSRSEMNVSTLELGDSALYLCASSAKPATNEKLFFGSGTQLSVL.

The V gene is TRBV1, the J gene TRBJ2-3; the D segment call TRBD2 is taken from the table without a DNA check. TRBV1 is termed a pseudogene. This CDR3 has 17 residues. CDR3 sequence: CTSSFPGLAGGPDTQYF. CDR3 in DNA: TGCACCAGCAGCTTTCCGGGACTAGCGGGAGGTCCCGATACGCAGTATTTT.